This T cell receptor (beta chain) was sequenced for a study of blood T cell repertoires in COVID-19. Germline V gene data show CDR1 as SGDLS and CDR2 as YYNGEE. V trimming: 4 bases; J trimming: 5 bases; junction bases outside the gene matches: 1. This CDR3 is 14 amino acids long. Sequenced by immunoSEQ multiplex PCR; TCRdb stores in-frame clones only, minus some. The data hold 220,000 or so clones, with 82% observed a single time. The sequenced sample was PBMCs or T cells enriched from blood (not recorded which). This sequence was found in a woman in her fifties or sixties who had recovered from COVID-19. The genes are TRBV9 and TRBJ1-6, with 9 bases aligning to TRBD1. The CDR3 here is CASSWTGDNSPLHF. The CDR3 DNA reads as TGTGCCAGCAGCTGGACAGGGGATAATTCACCCCTCCACTTT.